This T cell receptor beta chain stems from a study of lung T cells in sarcoidosis with Löfgren's syndrome. Study-level points and caveats: The most expanded V genes in Löfgren's patients were reportedly TRAV12-1 and TRBV2. Sarcoidosis antigen recognition was only suggested, antigen unidentified.

This clonotype appeared a few times. Its antigen is still unknown. CDR1 and CDR2 from the germline V gene are ENHRY and SYGVKD. The CDR3 runs 16 residues. With V trimmed by 3 bases and J by 3 bases, 7 bases remained unmatched. TCRdb ran MiXCR on the reads and lists one entry per CDR3 protein. The sample has 58,000 or so distinct CDR3 sequences; around 20% are singletons. Sequencing was performed on CD4+ T cells from PBMCs. The rearrangement links TRBV10-3 to TRBJ1-5; 8 positions match TRBD1. This TCR came from a human donor with sarcoidosis (Löfgren's syndrome or another form), or a control subject (not recorded which). CDR3 residues: CAISDRTGGTNQPQHF. The DNA of the CDR3 is TGTGCCATCAGTGATCGAACAGGGGGGACCAATCAGCCCCAGCATTTT.